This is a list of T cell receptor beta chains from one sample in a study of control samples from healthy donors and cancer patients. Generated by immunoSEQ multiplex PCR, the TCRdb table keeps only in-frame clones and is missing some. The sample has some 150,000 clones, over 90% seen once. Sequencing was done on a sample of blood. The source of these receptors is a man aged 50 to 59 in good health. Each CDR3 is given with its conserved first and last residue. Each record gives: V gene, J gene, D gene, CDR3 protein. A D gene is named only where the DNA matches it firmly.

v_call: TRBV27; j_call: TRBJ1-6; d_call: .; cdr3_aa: CASRPQGSYNSPLHF
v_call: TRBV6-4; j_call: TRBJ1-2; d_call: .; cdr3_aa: CASSEREQGFDGYTF
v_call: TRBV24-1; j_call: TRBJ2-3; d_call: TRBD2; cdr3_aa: CATSDARLAGITDTQYF
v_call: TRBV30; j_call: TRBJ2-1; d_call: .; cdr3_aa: CAWRSSGPRQFF
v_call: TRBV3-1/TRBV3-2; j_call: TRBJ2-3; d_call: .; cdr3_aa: CASSPPDGGLTDTQYF
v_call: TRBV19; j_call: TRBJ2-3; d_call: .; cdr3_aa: CASSPWGAREIGDTQYF
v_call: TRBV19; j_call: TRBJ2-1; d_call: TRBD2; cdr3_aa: CASSILAGLYNEQFF
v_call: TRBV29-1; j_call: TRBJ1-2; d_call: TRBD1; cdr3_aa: CSVGDSNYGYTF
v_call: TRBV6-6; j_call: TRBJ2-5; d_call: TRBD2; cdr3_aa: CASALGGQETQYF
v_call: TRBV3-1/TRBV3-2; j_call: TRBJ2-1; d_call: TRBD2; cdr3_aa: CASSHRTSGIGNEQFF
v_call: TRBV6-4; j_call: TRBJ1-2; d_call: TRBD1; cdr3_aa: CASSDRGQGGGYTF
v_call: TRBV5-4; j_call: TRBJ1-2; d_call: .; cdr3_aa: CASSLGRTTYGYTF
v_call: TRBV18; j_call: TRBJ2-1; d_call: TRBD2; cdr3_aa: CASSPGTSGSSYNEQFF
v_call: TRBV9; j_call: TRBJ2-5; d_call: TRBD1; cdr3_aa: CASSVEAAGGRETQYF
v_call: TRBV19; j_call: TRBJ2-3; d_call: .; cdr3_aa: CASTSRGVGGTTDTQYF
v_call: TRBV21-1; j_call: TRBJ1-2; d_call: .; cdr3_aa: CASSKFAGAYGYTF
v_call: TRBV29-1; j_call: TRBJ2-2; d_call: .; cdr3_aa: CSGKGTGELFF
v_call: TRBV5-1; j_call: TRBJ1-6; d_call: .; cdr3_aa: CASSLGGSSYNSPLHF
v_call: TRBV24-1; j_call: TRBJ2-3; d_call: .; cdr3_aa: CATAAEGGTDTQYF
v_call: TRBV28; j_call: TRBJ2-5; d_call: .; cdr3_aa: CASSTQTSRETQYF
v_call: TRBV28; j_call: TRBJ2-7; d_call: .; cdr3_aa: CASSWFYEQYF
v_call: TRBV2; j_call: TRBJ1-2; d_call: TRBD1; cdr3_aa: CASSEGQGWGYTF
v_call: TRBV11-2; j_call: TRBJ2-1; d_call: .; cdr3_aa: CASSLDPGPVGEQFF
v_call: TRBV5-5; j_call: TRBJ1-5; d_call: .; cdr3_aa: CASSLVGGSQPQHF
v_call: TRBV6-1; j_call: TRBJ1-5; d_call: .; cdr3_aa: CASSEGRIRNQPQHF
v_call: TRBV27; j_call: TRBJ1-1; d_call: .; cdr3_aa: CASIPSSGAGTEAFF
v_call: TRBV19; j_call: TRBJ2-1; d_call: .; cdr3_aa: CASSIVGRVNEQFF
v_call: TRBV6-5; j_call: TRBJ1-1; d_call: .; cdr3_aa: CASSYRGFDTEAFF
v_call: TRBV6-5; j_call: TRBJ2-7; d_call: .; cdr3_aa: CASRDFYYEQYF
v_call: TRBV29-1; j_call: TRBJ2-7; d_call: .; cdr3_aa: CSVDPGPGSYEQYF
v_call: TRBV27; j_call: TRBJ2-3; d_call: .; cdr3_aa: CASSLGGAGYTDTQYF
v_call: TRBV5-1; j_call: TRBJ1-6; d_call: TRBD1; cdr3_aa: CASSLAGQGSPLHF
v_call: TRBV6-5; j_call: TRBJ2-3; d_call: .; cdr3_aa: CASRPQGRTDTQYF
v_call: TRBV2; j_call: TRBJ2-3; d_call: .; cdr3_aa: CASIGGAQDTQYF
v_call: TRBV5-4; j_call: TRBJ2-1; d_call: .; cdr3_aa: CASSSTGKLDNEQFF
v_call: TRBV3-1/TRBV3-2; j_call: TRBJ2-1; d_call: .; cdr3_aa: CASSHDRGGYNEQFF
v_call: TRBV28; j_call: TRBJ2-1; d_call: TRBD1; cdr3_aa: CASSPTTGRSPDEQFF
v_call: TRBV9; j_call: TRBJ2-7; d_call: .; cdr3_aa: CASSVVGSSYEQYF
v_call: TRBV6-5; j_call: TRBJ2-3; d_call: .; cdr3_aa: CASTGSTDTQYF
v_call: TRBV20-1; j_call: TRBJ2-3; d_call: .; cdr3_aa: CSATADTQYF
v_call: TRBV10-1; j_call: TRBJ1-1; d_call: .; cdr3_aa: CASSPSRFKTEAFF
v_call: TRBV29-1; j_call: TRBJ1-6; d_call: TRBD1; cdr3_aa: CSVAETGSSPLHF
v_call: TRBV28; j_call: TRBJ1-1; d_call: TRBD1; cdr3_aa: CASRSGTGRTEAFF
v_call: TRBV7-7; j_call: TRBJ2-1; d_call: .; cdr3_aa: CARSTPFGAGLTHYNEQFF
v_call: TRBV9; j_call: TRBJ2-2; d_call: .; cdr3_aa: CASSPADTGELFF
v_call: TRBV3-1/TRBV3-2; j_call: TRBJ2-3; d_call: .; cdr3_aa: CASSQVPDTQYF
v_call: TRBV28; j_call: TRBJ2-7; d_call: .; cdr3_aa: CATQDSNYEQYF
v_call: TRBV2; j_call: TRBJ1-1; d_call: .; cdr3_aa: CASSEMGFPNTEAFF
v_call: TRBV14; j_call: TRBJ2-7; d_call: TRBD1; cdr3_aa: CASSRGQDISYEQYF
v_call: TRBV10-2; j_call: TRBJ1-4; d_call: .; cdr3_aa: CASSEGGEKDEKLFF
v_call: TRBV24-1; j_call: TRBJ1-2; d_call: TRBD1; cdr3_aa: CATSDSNRGLNGYTF
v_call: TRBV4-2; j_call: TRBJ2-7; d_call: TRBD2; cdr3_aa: CASSGGGLAGRQYEQYF
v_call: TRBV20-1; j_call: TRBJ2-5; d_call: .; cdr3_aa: CSAREQETQYF
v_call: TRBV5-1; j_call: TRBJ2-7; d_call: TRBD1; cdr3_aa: CASSLGDRGREQYF
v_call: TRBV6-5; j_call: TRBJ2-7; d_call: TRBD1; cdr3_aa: CASSPPGQLYEQYF
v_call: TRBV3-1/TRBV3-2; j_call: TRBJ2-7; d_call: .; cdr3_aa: CASSQGPPGAEKQYF
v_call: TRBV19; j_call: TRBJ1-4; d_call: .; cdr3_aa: CASSSRDGAEKLFF
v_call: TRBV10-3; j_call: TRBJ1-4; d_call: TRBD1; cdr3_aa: CAISESTGMNEKLFF
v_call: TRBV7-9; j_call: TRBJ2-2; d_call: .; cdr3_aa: CASSLASGSANTGELFF